This T cell receptor (beta chain) was obtained from a study of identical twins. Study-level points and caveats: Within monozygotic twins, out-of-frame TCR alpha sharing was underestimated by the models. Out-of-frame alpha sequences shared by twins showed excess low generation probability.

A universal primer site was added by template switching, and unique molecular identifiers were carried by the cDNA. MiXCR, run by TCRdb on the 5' RACE reads, gives a single entry per CDR3 protein. The sample consists of 350,000 to 600,000 distinct CDR3 sequences, 14% of them appearing once. Note on this clonotype: Its target is not known.

The sample also formed part of further work on yellow fever vaccine responses in identical twins.

The specimen sequenced was CD4+ T cells sorted from blood. The source of this sequence is a woman under 30 in good health.

CDR3 coding DNA: TGTGCCAGCACGGTGGACAGGGCGGACACTGAAGCTTTCTTT. It specifies CASTVDRADTEAFF. This rearrangement joins TRBV12-3 or TRBV12-4 to TRBJ1-1; 8 bases fit TRBD1. There are 14 residues in the CDR3. The ends lost 7 bases at V and 3 bases at J; junction bases unmatched: 7.